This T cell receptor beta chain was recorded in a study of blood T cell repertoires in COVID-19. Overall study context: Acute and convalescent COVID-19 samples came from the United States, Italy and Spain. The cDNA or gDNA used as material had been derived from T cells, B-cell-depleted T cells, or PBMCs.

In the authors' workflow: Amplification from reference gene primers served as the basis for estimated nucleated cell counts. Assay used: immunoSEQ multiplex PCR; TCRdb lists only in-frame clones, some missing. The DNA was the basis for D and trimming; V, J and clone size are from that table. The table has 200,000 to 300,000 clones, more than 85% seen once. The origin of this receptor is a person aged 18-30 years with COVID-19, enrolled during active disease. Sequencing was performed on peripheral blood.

The CDR3 region is CASSPTSAETQYF. CDR3 DNA: TGCGCCAGCAGCCCGACTAGCGCAGAGACCCAGTACTTC. V is TRBV5-1 and J is TRBJ2-5; 8 bases map to TRBD2. V trimming: 4 bases; J trimming: 4 bases; junction bases outside the gene matches: 3. The CDR3 is 13 residues long. CDR1 is SGHRS and CDR2 is YFSETQ in the germline V gene.